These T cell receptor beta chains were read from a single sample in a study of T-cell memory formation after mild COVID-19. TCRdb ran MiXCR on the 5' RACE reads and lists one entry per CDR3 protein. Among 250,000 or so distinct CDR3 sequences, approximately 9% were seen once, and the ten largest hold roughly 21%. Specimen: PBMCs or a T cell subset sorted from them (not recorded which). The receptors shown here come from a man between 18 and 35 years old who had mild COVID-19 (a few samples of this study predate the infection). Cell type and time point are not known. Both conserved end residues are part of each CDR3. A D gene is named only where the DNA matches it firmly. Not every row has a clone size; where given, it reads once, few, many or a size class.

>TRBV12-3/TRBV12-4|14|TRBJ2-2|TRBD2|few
CASSRVAGSGELFF
TGTGCCAGCAGTAGGGTAGCGGGCTCCGGGGAGCTGTTTTTT
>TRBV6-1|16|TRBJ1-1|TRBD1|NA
CASSPRQGEWSKEAFF
TGTGCCAGCAGTCCCCGACAGGGGGAATGGAGTAAGGAAGCTTTCTTT
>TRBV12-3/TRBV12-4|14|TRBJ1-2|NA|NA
CASSFRGTNYGYTF
TGTGCCAGCAGTTTCAGGGGAACTAACTATGGCTACACCTTC
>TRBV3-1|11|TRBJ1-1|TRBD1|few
CATPDRAEAFF
TGTGCCACCCCGGACAGGGCTGAAGCTTTCTTT
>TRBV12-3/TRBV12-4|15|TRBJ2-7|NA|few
CASSFSGNLAYEQYF
TGTGCCAGCAGTTTTTCAGGTAACCTAGCCTACGAGCAGTACTTC
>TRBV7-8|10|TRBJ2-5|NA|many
CASKQETQYF
TGTGCCAGCAAGCAAGAGACCCAGTACTTC
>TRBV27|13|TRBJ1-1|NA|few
CASSLVRGTEAFF
TGTGCCAGCAGTTTAGTGAGGGGCACTGAAGCTTTCTTT
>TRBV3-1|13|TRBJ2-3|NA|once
CASSQAGQDTQYF
TGTGCCAGCAGCCAAGCGGGACAAGATACGCAGTATTTT
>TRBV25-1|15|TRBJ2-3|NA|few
CASSEYAGFTDTQYF
TGTGCCAGCAGTGAATACGCAGGGTTCACGGATACGCAGTATTTT
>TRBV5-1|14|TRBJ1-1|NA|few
CASSPVAGSTEAFF
TGCGCCAGCAGCCCGGTGGCGGGAAGCACTGAAGCTTTCTTT
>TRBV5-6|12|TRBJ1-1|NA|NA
CASSLVRSEAFF
TGTGCCAGCAGCTTAGTAAGGTCTGAAGCTTTCTTT
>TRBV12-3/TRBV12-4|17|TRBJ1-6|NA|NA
CASSPDRLSSYNSPLHF
TGTGCCAGCAGCCCTGACAGACTCAGCTCCTATAATTCACCCCTCCACTTT
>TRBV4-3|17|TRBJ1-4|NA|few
CASSPGGGGRSNEKLFF
TGCGCCAGCAGCCCAGGAGGCGGGGGGCGGTCTAATGAAAAACTGTTTTTT
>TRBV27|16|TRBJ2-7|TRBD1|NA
CASSLSGTGLSYEQYF
TGTGCCAGCAGTTTATCGGGGACAGGCCTCTCCTACGAGCAGTACTTC
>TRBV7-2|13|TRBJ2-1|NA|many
CASRSGGKDEQFF
TGTGCCAGCAGATCAGGGGGGAAGGATGAGCAGTTCTTC
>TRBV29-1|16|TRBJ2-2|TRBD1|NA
CSVEARTGVNTGELFF
TGCAGCGTTGAAGCCAGGACAGGAGTGAACACCGGGGAGCTGTTTTTT
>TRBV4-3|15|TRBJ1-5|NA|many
CASSQGQAGNQPQHF
TGCGCCAGCAGCCAAGGACAGGCGGGGAACCAGCCCCAGCATTTT
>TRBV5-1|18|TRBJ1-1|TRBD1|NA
CASSLRETGGRSNTEAFF
TGCGCCAGCAGTCTCCGAGAAACAGGGGGCCGCTCGAACACTGAAGCTTTCTTT
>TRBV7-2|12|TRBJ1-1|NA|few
CASSLRGAEAFF
TGTGCCAGCAGCTTAAGGGGGGCTGAAGCTTTCTTT
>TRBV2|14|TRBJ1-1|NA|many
CASSARTENTEAFF
TGTGCCAGCAGTGCCCGGACAGAAAACACTGAAGCTTTCTTT
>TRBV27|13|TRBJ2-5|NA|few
CASTDRGGETQYF
TGTGCCAGCACCGACAGGGGAGGGGAGACCCAGTACTTC
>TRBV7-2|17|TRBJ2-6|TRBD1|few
CASSLSRGPAGANVLTF
TGTGCCAGCAGCTTATCTAGGGGGCCGGCTGGGGCCAACGTCCTGACTTTC
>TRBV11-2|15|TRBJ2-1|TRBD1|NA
CASSPDRVGYNEQFF
TGTGCCAGCAGCCCTGACAGGGTAGGCTACAATGAGCAGTTCTTC
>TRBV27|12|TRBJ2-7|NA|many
CASGRSNYEQYF
TGTGCCAGCGGCAGGTCGAACTACGAGCAGTACTTC
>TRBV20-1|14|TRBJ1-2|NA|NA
CSARTGQGWAGYTF
TGCAGTGCCCGTACGGGGCAGGGGTGGGCTGGCTACACCTTC
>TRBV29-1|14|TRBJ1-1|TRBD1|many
CSVEDTGARTEAFF
TGCAGCGTTGAAGATACAGGGGCGAGGACTGAAGCTTTCTTT
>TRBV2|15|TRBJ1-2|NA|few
CASSATEGSRYGYTF
TGTGCCAGCAGTGCCACTGAGGGGAGTCGCTATGGCTACACCTTC
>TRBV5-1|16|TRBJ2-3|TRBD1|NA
CASSLQGATGTDTQYF
TGCGCCAGCAGCTTACAGGGGGCGACGGGCACAGATACGCAGTATTTT
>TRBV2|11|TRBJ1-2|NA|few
CASSVSYGYTF
TGTGCCAGCAGTGTTAGCTATGGCTACACCTTC
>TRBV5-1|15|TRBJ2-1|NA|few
CASSLWVSQDNEQFF
TGCGCCAGCAGCCTGTGGGTGTCACAGGATAATGAGCAGTTCTTC
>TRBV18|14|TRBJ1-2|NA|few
CASSPPQDRYGYTF
TGTGCCAGCTCACCCCCCCAGGATCGGTATGGCTACACCTTC
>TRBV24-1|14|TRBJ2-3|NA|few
CATSDPRGTDTQYF
TGTGCCACCAGTGACCCGAGGGGTACAGATACGCAGTATTTT
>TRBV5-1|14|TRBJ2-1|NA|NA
CASSPRQEDNEQFF
TGCGCCAGCAGCCCCCGACAGGAAGACAATGAGCAGTTCTTC
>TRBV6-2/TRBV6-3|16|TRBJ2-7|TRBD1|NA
CASSYEGTGWSGEQYF
TGTGCCAGCAGTTACGAAGGGACAGGGTGGTCCGGCGAGCAGTACTTC
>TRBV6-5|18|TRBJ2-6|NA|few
CASSYVQGYLSGANVLTF
TGTGCCAGCAGTTACGTTCAAGGATATCTCTCTGGGGCCAACGTCCTGACTTTC
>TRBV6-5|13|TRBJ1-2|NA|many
CASSNGGTYGYTF
TGTGCCAGCAGTAACGGGGGGACCTATGGCTACACCTTC
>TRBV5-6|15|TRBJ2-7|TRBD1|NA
CASSLWNRGQYEQYF
TGTGCCAGCAGCCTATGGAACAGGGGGCAGTACGAGCAGTACTTC
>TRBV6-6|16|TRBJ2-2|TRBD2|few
CASGQGLAGNNGELFF
TGTGCCAGCGGCCAAGGGCTAGCGGGTAACAACGGGGAGCTGTTTTTT
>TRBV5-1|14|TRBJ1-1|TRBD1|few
CASSSGQGDTEAFF
TGCGCCAGCAGCTCAGGACAGGGAGACACTGAAGCTTTCTTT
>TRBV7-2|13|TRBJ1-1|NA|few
CASSIRRYTEAFF
TGTGCCAGCAGCATACGACGGTACACTGAAGCTTTCTTT
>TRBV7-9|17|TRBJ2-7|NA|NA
CASSLGILGEVNYEQYF
TGTGCCAGCAGCTTAGGGATTCTTGGGGAAGTTAACTACGAGCAGTACTTC
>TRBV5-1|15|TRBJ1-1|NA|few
CASSLEGLRNTEAFF
TGCGCCAGCAGTCTCGAGGGACTAAGGAACACTGAAGCTTTCTTT
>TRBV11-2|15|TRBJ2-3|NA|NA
CASSLVFGPGDTQYF
TGTGCCAGCAGCTTAGTTTTCGGGCCGGGGGATACGCAGTATTTT
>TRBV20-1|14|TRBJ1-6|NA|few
CSAALQPWNSPLHF
TGCAGTGCCGCCCTACAGCCCTGGAATTCACCCCTCCACTTT
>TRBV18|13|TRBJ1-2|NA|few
CASSPPARDGYTF
TGTGCCAGCTCACCACCGGCTCGGGACGGCTACACCTTC
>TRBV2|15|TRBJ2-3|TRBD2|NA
CASKTSGGLTDTQYF
TGTGCCAGCAAGACTAGCGGGGGACTTACAGATACGCAGTATTTT
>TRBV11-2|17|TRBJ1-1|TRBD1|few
CASSSITTGSMNTEAFF
TGTGCCAGCAGCTCGATCACGACAGGGAGTATGAACACTGAAGCTTTCTTT
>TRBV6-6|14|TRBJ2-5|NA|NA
CASRAALDQETQYF
TGTGCCAGCAGAGCCGCCCTAGACCAAGAGACCCAGTACTTC
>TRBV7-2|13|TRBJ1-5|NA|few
CASSLEPGQPQHF
TGTGCCAGCAGCTTAGAGCCGGGGCAGCCCCAGCATTTT
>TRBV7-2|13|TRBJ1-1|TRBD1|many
CASSSGTGLEAFF
TGTGCCAGCAGCTCCGGGACAGGCCTTGAAGCTTTCTTT
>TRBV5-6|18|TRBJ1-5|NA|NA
CASSFTGQGRVGNQPQHF
TGTGCCAGCAGCTTCACGGGGCAGGGACGGGTAGGCAATCAGCCCCAGCATTTT
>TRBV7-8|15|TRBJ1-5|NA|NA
CASSLTVYSNQPQHF
TGTGCCAGCAGCTTGACAGTCTATAGCAATCAGCCCCAGCATTTT
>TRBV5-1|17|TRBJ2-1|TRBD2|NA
CASRTGGAPGGIDEQFF
TGCGCCAGCAGGACTGGAGGCGCTCCGGGGGGAATCGATGAGCAGTTCTTC
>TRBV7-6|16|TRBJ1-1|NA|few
CASSLAPRGGGTEAFF
TGTGCCAGCAGCTTAGCGCCAAGGGGAGGTGGCACTGAAGCTTTCTTT
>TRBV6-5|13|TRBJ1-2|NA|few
CASSYRGAVGYTF
TGTGCCAGCAGTTACCGGGGGGCGGTTGGCTACACCTTC